This TCR beta chain came from a study of T-cell reconstitution after alpha-beta-depleted transplantation in children. Unique molecular identifiers were used in preparing the TCRbeta library. From the PCR reads, TCRdb called clonotypes with MiXCR, one entry per CDR3 protein. The sample lists hundreds of thousands of distinct CDR3 sequences; roughly 16% were seen once. To note about this clonotype: What it recognizes is unknown.

This CDR3 comprises 17 residues. Germline V gene lookup returns CDR1 SGHDN and CDR2 FVKESK. The germline V and J ends were trimmed by 3 bases and 3 bases, with 19 bases remaining between them. Whole-study findings and limits: By about two months after transplant, alpha-beta T cells reportedly arose from several hundred graft clones that had expanded. Newly produced T cells mostly accounted for T-cell counts and diversity one year post-transplant.

Source: PBMCs, mostly from graft donor cells, taken 360 days after TCRalphabeta/CD19-depleted stem cell transplant. This TCR derives from a male patient between 5 and 17 years old who had a stem cell transplant for acute lymphoblastic leukemia, so the T cells may come from the graft donor. V and J are TRBV14 and TRBJ2-3, with D uncertain. CDR3 protein: CASSQNEWTPLTDTQYF. CDR3 sequence (DNA): TGTGCCAGCAGCCAGAACGAGTGGACCCCTTTGACAGATACGCAGTATTTT.